This T cell receptor (beta chain) comes out of a study of shared clonotypes between healthy human individuals. About the research overall: Aged between 18 and 49, the donors were a couple of women and three men.

This clone was seen a handful of times. Clones were sequenced by immunoSEQ multiplex PCR, and TCRdb holds only the in-frame ones, with some missing. The sample consists of about 450,000 clones, roughly 77% of them appearing once. Per the germline V gene, CDR1 is SGHVS and CDR2 is FQNEAQ. This CDR3 spans 14 amino acids. J lost 3 bases, V lost 8 bases, and 7 bases had no gene match. The study drew all its donors from Caucasian adults living in Nashville, Tennessee. Genomic DNA of unsorted samples came from about 100 million PBMCs. The receptor was isolated from a woman aged 40 to 55 in good health. Some clones in this sample may be carry-over from other donors' samples. This chain joins TRBV7-8 and TRBJ2-7; TRBD2 matches 10 bases. The sequenced sample was PBMCs. CDR3 residues: CASEAGGSHYEQYF. CDR3 sequence (DNA): TGTGCCAGCGAAGCGGGAGGGTCCCACTACGAGCAGTACTTC.